A single sample gave rise to the 8 T cell receptor gamma chains below, sequenced in a study of γδ T cells in repeated Plasmodium falciparum infection. Gammadelta T cells were flow-sorted from PBMC into Vgamma9/Vdelta2+ and Vdelta2-negative populations for bulk analysis. TCRdb reprocessed the multiplex PCR reads through CATT. Among around 24,000 gamma-chain clones listed, less than 3.5% were seen once. Material: gamma-delta T cells from blood. The receptors derive from a pool of human donors (malaria-infected and uninfected, not separated).

A note on this clone: This is likely an artifact of a read error, given a far larger clone one base away. Within the sample, other DNA sequences also encode this same CDR3. The chain combines TRGV4 with TRGJ1 or TRGJ2. No J gene was available from TCRdb, and it was assigned here by a germline match of the DNA. This CDR3 is 13 amino acids long. V shed 4 bases, J shed 12 bases, and the junction held 15 bases outside the gene matches. Per germline, CDR1 EGSTGY and CDR2 YDSYTSSV. CDR3 nucleotide sequence: TGTGCCACCTGGGACGGGCAAAGGGGTTGGAAACTCTTT. Its protein is CATWDGQRGWKLF.

In this sample, this clone turned up many times. TCRdb shows a much larger clone's protein in place of this DNA's translation, and the two differ at residue 15, likely through a read error; the protein shown is translated from the DNA. The J gene went uncalled, whereas the V gene is TRGV3. This CDR3 comprises 17 residues. CDR1 VTNTFY and CDR2 YDVSTARD come from the germline V gene (reference sequence). The CDR3 DNA follows: TGTGCCACCTGGGACAGGCCGTCTGCTCCCCGTGATTGGATCAGGACGTTT. This codes for CATWDRPSAPRDWIRTF.

This clone was observed at least ten times. Given a far larger clone just one base away, this is likely a sequencing read error. Other DNA variants within this sample encode the same CDR3. The chain employs TRGV9 and TRGJ1 or TRGJ2. Germline loops: CDR1 GITISATS, CDR2 ISYDGTV (reference sequence). This CDR3 has 14 amino acids. CDR3 DNA sequence: TGCGCCTTGTGGGAGGGCTGTCGTTATTATAAGAAACTCTTT. Encoded protein: CALWEGCRYYKKLF.

This clone was observed a few times. For this DNA, TCRdb reports the protein of a much larger clone, which diverges at residue 3, most likely from a read error; the protein presented here is translated directly from the DNA. The chain carries TRGV9 and TRGJP2. The J gene, left out of TCRdb, was set here by checking the DNA against germline. Germline V lookup: CDR1 GITISATS, CDR2 ISYDGTV (reference sequence). The CDR3 consists of 14 residues. CDR3 sequence (DNA): TGTGCCTCGTGGGAGGTGCCCACTGATTGGATCAAGACGTTT. This sequence encodes CASWEVPTDWIKTF.

This clone was observed many times. A junction end diverges from the germline sequence, so it may reflect a read error. This chain connects TRGV8 to TRGJ1 or TRGJ2. Germline V gene lookup returns CDR1 VENAVY and CDR2 YDSYNSRV. The CDR3 is 15 residues long. The CDR3 DNA is TGTGCCACCAGGGATAGGCAAGATCAGGATTATAAGAAACTCTTT. It encodes CATRDRQDQDYKKLF.

This clone was counted at least ten times. TCRdb pairs this DNA with a much larger clone's protein that differs at residue 11, likely a read error; the protein shown was translated from the DNA. The genes are TRGV4 and TRGJ1 or TRGJ2. The CDR3 sequence is 15 residues long. Germline CDR1 reads EGSTGY; CDR2 reads YDSYTSSV. This CDR3 is CATWDGLWNYHKKLF. For the CDR3, the DNA is TGTGCCACCTGGGATGGGCTGTGGAATTATCATAAGAAACTCTTT.

To note about this clone: TCRdb assigns this DNA the protein of a much larger clone, which departs from its translation at residue 11; this likely reflects a read error, and the protein shown comes from translating the DNA. The V call is TRGV9, the J call TRGJ1 or TRGJ2. TCRdb lists no J gene, so it was determined here by aligning the DNA to germline. The germline V gene has CDR1 GITISATS and CDR2 ISYDGTV (reference sequence). This CDR3 contains 14 residues. The DNA for the CDR3 is TGTGCCTTGTGGGAGGTAGTGGATTATTATGAGAAACTCTTT. Translating it yields CALWEVVDYYEKLF.

This clone turned up a few times. TCRdb has a much larger clone's protein, which differs at residue 10 from the translation of this DNA, likely because of a read error; what is shown is the protein translated from the DNA. The J gene is TRGJ1 or TRGJ2, the V gene TRGV8. The J gene comes from matching the DNA to germline here; TCRdb lacks it. Per the germline V gene, CDR1 is VENAVY and CDR2 is YDSYNSRV. The CDR3 consists of 14 residues. The CDR3 DNA is TGTGCCACCTGGGTTCTGCGGGTCTATTGTAAGAAACTCTTT. Translated: CATWVLRVYCKKLF.